One sample yielded the 2 T cell receptor beta chains listed below, sequenced in a study of shared clonotypes between healthy human individuals. Profiling relied on immunoSEQ multiplex PCR, and the TCRdb table lists in-frame clones only, not all of them. Counted here are 550,000 to 700,000 clones, 73% occurring once; the ten biggest clones make up about 1.8%. The specimen was memory CD4+ T cells sorted from blood. Described subset: CD45RA-negative fraction. The receptors were gathered from a woman aged 25-40 years in good health.

The rearrangement links TRBV7-2 to TRBJ2-2; 11 nucleotides align to TRBD2. V shed 6 bases, J shed 5 bases, and the junction held 5 bases outside the gene matches. The CDR3 is made up of 15 amino acids. Per the germline V gene, CDR1 is SGHTA and CDR2 is FQGNSA. The DNA of the CDR3 is TGTGCCAGCAGTCCAACTAGCGGGAGAACCGGGGAGCTGTTTTTT. This encodes CASSPTSGRTGELFF.

This clone was recorded a few times. The chain joins TRBV6-5 to TRBJ1-1; TRBD1 might be the D (6 bases). Trimming pared 5 bases from V and 5 bases from J, leaving 15 bases between. The germline V gene encodes CDR1 MNHEY and CDR2 SVGAGI. This CDR3 comprises 14 residues. CDR3 DNA: TGTGCCAGCAGTACGCGGGGGGCAGGGACTGAAGCTTTCTTT. Residues: CASSTRGAGTEAFF.